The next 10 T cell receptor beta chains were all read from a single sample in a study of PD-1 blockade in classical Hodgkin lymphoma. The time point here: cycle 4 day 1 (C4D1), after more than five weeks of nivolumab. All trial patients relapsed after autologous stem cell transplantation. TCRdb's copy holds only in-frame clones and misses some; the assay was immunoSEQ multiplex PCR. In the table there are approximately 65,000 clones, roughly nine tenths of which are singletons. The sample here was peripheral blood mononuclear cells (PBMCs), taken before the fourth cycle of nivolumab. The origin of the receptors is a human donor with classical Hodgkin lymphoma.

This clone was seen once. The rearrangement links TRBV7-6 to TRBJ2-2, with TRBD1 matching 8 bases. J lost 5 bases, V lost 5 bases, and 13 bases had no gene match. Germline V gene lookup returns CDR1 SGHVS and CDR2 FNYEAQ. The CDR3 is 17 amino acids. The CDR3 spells CASSPTGGITMTGELFF. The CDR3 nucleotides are TGTGCCAGCAGCCCTACAGGGGGGATAACGATGACCGGGGAGCTGTTTTTT.

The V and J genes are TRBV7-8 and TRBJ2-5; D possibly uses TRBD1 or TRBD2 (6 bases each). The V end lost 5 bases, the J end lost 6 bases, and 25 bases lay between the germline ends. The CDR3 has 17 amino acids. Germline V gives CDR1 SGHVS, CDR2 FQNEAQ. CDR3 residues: CASSPLWGAVMMKTQYF. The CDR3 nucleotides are TGTGCCAGCAGCCCCCTGTGGGGGGCAGTTATGATGAAGACCCAGTACTTC.

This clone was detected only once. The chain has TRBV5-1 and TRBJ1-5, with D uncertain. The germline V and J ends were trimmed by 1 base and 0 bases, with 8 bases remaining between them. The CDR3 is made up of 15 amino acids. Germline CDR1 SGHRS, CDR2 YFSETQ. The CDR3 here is CASSLYGNSNQPQHF. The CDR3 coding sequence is TGCGCCAGCAGCTTGTACGGAAATAGCAATCAGCCCCAGCATTTT. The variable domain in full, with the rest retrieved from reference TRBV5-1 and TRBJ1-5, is KAGVTQTPRYLIKTRGQQVTLSCSPISGHRSVSWYQQTPGQGLQFLFEYFSETQRNKGNFPGRFSGRQFSNSRSEMNVSTLELGDSALYLCASSLYGNSNQPQHFGDGTRLSIL.

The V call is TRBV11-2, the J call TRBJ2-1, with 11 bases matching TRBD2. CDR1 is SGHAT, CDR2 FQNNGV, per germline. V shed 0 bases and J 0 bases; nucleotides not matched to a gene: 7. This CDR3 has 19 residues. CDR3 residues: CASSLDPSGGPSSYNEQFF. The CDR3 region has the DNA TGTGCCAGCAGCTTAGACCCTAGCGGGGGGCCGAGCTCCTACAATGAGCAGTTCTTC.

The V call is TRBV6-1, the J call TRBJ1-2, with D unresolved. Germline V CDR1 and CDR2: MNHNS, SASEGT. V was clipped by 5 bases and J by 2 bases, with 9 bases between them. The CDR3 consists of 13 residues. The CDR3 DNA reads TGTGCCAGCAGTCAAAGGCCAAACTATGGCTACACCTTC. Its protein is CASSQRPNYGYTF.

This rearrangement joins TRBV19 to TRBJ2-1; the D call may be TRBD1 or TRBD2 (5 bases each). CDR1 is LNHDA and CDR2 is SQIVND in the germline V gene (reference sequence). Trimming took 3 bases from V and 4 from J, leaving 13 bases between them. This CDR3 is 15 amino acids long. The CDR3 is CASSIRDGAYNEQFF. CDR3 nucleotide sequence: TGTGCCAGTAGTATCCGGGACGGAGCTTACAATGAGCAGTTCTTC.

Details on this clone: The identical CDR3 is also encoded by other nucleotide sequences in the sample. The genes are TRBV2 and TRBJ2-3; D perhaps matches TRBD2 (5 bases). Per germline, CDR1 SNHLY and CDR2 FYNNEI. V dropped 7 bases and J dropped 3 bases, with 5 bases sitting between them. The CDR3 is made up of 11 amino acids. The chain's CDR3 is CASTGTDTQYF. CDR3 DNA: TGTGCCAGCACGGGGACAGATACGCAGTATTTT.

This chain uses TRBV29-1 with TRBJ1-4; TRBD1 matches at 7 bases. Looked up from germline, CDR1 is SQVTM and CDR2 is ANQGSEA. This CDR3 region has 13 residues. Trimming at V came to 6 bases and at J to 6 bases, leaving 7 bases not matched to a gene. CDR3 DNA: TGCAGCGTAACAGGGGCTGGGGATGAAAAACTGTTTTTT. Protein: CSVTGAGDEKLFF.

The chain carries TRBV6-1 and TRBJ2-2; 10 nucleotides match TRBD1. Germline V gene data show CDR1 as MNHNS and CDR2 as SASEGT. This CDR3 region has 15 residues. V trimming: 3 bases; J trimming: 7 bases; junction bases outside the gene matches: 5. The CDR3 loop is CASSDDRGQNGELFF. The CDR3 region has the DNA TGTGCCAGCAGTGACGACAGGGGGCAAAACGGGGAGCTGTTTTTT.

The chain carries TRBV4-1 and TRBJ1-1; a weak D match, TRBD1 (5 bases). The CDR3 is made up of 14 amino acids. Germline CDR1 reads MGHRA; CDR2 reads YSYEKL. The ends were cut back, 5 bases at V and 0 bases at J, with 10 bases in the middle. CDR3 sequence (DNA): TGCGCCAGCAGCAGAGCACAGGTGAACACTGAAGCTTTCTTT. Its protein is CASSRAQVNTEAFF.